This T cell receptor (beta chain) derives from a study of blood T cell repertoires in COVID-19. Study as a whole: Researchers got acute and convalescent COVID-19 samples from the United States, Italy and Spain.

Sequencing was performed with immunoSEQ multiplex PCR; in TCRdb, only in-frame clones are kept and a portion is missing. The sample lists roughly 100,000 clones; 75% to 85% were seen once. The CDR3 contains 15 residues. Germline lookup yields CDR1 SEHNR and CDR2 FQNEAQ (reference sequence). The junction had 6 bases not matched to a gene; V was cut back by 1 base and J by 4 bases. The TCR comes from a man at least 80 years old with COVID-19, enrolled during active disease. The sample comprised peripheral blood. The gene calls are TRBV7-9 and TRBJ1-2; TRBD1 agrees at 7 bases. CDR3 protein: CASSLVGRGSYGYTF. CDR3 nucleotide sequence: TGTGCCAGCAGCTTAGTAGGCAGGGGGTCCTATGGCTACACCTTC.